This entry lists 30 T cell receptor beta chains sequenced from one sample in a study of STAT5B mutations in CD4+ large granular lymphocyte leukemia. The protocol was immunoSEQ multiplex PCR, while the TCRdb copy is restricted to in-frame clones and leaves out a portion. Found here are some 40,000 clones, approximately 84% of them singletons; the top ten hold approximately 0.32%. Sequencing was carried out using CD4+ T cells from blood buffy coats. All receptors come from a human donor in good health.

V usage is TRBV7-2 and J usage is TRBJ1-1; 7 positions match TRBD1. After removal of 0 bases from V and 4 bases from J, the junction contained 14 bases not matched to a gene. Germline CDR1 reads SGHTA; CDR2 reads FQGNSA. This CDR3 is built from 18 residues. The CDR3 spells CASSLAFSLTGLGTEAFF. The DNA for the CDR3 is TGTGCCAGCAGCTTAGCTTTCTCTTTGACAGGGTTGGGCACTGAAGCTTTCTTT.

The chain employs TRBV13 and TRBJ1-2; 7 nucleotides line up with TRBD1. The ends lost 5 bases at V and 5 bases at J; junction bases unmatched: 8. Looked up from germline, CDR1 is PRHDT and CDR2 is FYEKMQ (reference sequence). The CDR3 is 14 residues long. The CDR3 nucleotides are TGTGCCAGCAGCCGAAGGGACAGATATTATGGCTACACCTTC. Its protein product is CASSRRDRYYGYTF. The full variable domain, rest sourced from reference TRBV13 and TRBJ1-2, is AAGVIQSPRHLIKEKRETATLKCYPIPRHDTVYWYQQGPGQDPQFLISFYEKMQSDKGSIPDRFSAQQFSDYHSELNMSSLELGDSALYFCASSRRDRYYGYTFGSGTRLTVV.

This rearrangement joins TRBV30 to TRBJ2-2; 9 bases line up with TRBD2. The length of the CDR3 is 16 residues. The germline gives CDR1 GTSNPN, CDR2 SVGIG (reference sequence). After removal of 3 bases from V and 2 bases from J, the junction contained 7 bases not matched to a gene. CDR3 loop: CAWRGAGLANTGELFF. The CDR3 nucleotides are TGTGCCTGGAGAGGGGCGGGACTAGCAAACACCGGGGAGCTGTTTTTT.

CDR3 residues: CASNHRGGTEAFF. CDR3 nucleotide sequence: TGTGCCAGCAACCACAGGGGAGGCACTGAAGCTTTCTTT. The chain is built from TRBV2 and TRBJ1-1, with 7 bases aligning to TRBD1. Per germline, CDR1 SNHLY and CDR2 FYNNEI. The CDR3 is 13 residues long. Losses at the gene ends were 7 bases for V and 4 bases for J; bases not matched to a gene: 6. Full variable domain (outside the CDR3, taken from reference TRBV2 and TRBJ1-1): EPEVTQTPSHQVTQMGQEVILRCVPISNHLYFYWYRQILGQKVEFLVSFYNNEISEKSEIFDDQFSVERPDGSNFTLKIRSTKLEDSAMYFCASNHRGGTEAFFGQGTRLTVV.

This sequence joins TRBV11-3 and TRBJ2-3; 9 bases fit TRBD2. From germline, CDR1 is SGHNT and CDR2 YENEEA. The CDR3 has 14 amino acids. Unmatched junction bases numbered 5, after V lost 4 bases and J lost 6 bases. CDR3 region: CASSSVAGVDTQYF. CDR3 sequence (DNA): TGTGCCAGCAGCTCCGTAGCGGGGGTGGATACGCAGTATTTT.

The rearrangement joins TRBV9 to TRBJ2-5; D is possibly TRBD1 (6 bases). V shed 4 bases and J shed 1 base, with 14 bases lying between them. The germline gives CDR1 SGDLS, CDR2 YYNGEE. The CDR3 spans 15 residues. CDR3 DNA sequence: TGTGCCAGCAGCCCAAGATTAGGGGGCCAAGAGACCCAGTACTTC. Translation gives CASSPRLGGQETQYF. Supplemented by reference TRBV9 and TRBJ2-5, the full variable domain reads DSGVTQTPKHLITATGQRVTLRCSPRSGDLSVYWYQQSLDQGLQFLIQYYNGEERAKGNILERFSAQQFPDLHSELNLSSLELGDSALYFCASSPRLGGQETQYFGPGTRLLVL.

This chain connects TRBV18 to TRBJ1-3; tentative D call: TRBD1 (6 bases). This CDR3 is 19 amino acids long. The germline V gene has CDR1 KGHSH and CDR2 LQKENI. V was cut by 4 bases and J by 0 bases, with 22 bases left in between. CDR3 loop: CASSLSQAGPGASGNTIYF. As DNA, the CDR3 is TGTGCCAGCTCACTCTCGCAAGCAGGCCCAGGGGCCTCTGGAAACACCATATATTTT.

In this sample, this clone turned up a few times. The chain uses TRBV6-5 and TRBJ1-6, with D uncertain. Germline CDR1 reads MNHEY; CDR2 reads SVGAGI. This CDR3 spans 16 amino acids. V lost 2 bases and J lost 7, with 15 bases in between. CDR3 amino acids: CASSYGSTVKNSPLHF. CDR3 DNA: TGTGCCAGCAGTTACGGTAGCACAGTAAAGAATTCACCCCTCCACTTT.

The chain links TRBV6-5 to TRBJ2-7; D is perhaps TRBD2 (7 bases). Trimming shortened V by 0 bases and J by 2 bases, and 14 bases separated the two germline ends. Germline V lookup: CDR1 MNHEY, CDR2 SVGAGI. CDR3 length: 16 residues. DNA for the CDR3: TGTGCCAGCAGTTACTCTTTGGGGGGGGCTCCCTACGAGCAGTACTTC. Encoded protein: CASSYSLGGAPYEQYF.

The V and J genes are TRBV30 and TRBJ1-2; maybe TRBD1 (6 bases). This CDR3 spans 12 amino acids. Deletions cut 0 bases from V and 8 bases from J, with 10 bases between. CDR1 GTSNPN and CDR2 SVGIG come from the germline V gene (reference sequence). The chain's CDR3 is CAWSVEGGGYTF. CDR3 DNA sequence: TGTGCCTGGAGTGTGGAGGGGGGGGGCTACACCTTC.

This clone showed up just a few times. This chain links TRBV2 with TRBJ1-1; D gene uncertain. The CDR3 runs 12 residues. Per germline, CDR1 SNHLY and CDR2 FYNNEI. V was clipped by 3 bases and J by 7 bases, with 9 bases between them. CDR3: CASSDDGYEAFF. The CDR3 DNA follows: TGTGCCAGCAGTGACGATGGGTATGAAGCTTTCTTT.

The CDR3 DNA is TGTGCCAGCAGGGGACACGGGGCCTACGAGCAGTACTTC. It translates to CASRGHGAYEQYF. This chain uses TRBV6-6 with TRBJ2-7, with D possibly matching TRBD1 (6 bases). This CDR3 contains 13 residues. In germline, CDR1 is MNHNY, CDR2 SVGAGI (reference sequence). Trimming cost V 6 bases and J 2 bases, with 11 bases left between them.

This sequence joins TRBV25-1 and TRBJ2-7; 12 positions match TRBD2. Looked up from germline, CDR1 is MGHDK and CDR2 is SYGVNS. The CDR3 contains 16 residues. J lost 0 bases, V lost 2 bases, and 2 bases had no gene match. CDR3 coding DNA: TGTGCCAGCAGTGAACCGGGACTAGCGGGCTCCTACGAGCAGTACTTC. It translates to CASSEPGLAGSYEQYF.

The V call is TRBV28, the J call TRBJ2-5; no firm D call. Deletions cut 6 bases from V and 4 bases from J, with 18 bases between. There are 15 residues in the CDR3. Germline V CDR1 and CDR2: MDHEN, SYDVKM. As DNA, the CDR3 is TGTGCCAGCAGCCCTGGGGTCGCTAGGGCAGAGACCCAGTACTTC. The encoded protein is CASSPGVARAETQYF.

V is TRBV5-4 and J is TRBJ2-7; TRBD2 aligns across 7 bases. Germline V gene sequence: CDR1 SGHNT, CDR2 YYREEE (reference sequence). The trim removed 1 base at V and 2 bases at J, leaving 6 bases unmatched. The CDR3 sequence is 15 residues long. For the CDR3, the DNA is TGTGCCAGCAGCTTGACGTCTAGCGGTGCCTACGAGCAGTACTTC. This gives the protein CASSLTSSGAYEQYF. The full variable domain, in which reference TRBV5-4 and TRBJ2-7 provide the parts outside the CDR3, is ETGVTQSPTHLIKTRGQQVTLRCSSQSGHNTVSWYQQALGQGPQFIFQYYREEENGRGNFPPRFSGLQFPNYSSELNVNALELDDSALYLCASSLTSSGAYEQYFGPGTRLTVT.

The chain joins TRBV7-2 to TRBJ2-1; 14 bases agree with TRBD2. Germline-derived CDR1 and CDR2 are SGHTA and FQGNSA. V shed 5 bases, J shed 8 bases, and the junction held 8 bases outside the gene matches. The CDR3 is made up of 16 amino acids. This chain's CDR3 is CASSPQGLAGADEQFF. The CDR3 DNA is TGTGCCAGCAGCCCTCAGGGACTAGCGGGAGCAGATGAGCAGTTCTTC.

The CDR3 here is CASSILTGGLGETQYF. CDR3 sequence (DNA): TGTGCCAGCAGCATACTGACAGGGGGCTTAGGGGAGACCCAGTACTTC. This chain connects TRBV9 to TRBJ2-5; 10 bases align to TRBD1. The germline V gene has CDR1 SGDLS and CDR2 YYNGEE. V shed 4 bases, J shed 5 bases, and the junction held 11 bases outside the gene matches. CDR3 length equals 16 residues.

CDR3 sequence reads: CASSPRGHTGPNYEQYF. DNA for the CDR3: TGTGCCAGCAGCCCCCGCGGCCACACAGGGCCTAACTACGAGCAGTACTTC. V and J are TRBV5-6 and TRBJ2-7; tentative D call: TRBD1 (6 bases). The V end lost 4 bases, the J end lost 3 bases, and 23 bases lay between the germline ends. The CDR3 sequence is 17 residues long. Germline CDR1 reads SGHDT; CDR2 reads YYEEEE.

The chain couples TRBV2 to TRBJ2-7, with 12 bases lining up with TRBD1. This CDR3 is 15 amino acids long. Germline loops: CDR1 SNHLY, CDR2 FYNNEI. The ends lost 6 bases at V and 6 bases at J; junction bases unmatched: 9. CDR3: CASSLFGTGGGEQYF. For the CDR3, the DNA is TGTGCCAGCAGCCTGTTTGGGACAGGGGGCGGCGAGCAGTACTTC.

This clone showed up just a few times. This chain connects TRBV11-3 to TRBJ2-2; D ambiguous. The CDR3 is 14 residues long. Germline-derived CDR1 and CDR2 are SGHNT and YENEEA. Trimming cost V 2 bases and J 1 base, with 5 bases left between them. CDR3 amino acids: CASSLSKNTGELFF. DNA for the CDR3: TGTGCCAGCAGCTTATCTAAGAACACCGGGGAGCTGTTTTTT. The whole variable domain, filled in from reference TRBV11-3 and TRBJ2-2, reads EAGVVQSPRYKIIEKKQPVAFWCNPISGHNTLYWYLQNLGQGPELLIRYENEEAVDDSQLPKDRFSAERLKGVDSTLKIQPAELGDSAVYLCASSLSKNTGELFFGEGSRLTVL.

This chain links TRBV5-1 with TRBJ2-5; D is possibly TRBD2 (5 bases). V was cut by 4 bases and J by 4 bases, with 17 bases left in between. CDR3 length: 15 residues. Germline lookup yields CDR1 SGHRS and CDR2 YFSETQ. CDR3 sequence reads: CASSPLPGEGETQYF. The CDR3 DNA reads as TGCGCCAGCAGCCCCCTGCCTGGTGAGGGAGAGACCCAGTACTTC. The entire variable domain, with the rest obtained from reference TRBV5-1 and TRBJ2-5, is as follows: KAGVTQTPRYLIKTRGQQVTLSCSPISGHRSVSWYQQTPGQGLQFLFEYFSETQRNKGNFPGRFSGRQFSNSRSEMNVSTLELGDSALYLCASSPLPGEGETQYFGPGTRLLVL.

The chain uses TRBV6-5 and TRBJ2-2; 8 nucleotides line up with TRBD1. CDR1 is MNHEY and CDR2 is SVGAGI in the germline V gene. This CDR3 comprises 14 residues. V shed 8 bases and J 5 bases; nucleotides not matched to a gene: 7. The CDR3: CASVDRGVTGELFF. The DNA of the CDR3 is TGTGCCAGCGTCGACAGGGGTGTTACCGGGGAGCTGTTTTTT.

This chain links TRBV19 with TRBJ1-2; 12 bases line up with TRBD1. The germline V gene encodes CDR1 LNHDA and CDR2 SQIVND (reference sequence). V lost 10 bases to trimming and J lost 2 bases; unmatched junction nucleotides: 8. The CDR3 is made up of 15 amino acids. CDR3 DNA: TGTGCCACAGGGGACAGGGGGCGCGGGAACTATGGCTACACCTTC. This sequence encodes CATGDRGRGNYGYTF.

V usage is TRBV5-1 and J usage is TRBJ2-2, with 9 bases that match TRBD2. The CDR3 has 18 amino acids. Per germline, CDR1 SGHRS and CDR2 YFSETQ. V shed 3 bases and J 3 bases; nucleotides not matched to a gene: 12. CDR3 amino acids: CASSSAWGGGVDTGELFF. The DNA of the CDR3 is TGCGCCAGCAGCTCGGCCTGGGGCGGGGGGGTCGACACCGGGGAGCTGTTTTTT.

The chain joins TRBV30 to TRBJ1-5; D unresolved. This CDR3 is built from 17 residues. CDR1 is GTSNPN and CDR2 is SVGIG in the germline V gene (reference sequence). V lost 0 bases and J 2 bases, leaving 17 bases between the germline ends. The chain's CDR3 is CAWSVSFLIECNQPQHF. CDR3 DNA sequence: TGTGCCTGGAGTGTGTCGTTTTTAATAGAGTGCAATCAGCCCCAGCATTTT.

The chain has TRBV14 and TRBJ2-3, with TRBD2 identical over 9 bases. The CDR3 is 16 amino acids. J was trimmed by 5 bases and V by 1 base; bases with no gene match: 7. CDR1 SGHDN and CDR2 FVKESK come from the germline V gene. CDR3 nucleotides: TGTGCCAGCAGCCAAGGGGTAGCGGGAGTTGAAGATACGCAGTATTTT. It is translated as CASSQGVAGVEDTQYF.

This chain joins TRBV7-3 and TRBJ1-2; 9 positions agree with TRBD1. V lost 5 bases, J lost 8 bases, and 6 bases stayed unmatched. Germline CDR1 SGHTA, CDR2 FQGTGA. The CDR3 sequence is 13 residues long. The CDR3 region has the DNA TGTGCCAGCAGCCCCGGGACAGGGTTCGGCTACACCTTC. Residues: CASSPGTGFGYTF.

CDR3 in DNA: TGTGCCAGCAGTATCGGACAGGGGGCTTATAGAGGCTACACCTTC. It codes for CASSIGQGAYRGYTF. This rearrangement joins TRBV27 to TRBJ1-2, with 11 bases lining up with TRBD1. J was trimmed by 8 bases and V by 5 bases; bases with no gene match: 10. Germline loops: CDR1 MNHEY, CDR2 SMNVEV (reference sequence). The CDR3 runs 15 residues.

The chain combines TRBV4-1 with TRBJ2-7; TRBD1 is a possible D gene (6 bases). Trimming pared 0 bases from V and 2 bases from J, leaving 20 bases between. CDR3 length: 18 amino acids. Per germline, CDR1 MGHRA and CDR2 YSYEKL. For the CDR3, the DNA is TGCGCCAGCAGCCAAGACCTACAGACCAGGGGAGTTCCCTACGAGCAGTACTTC. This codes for CASSQDLQTRGVPYEQYF.

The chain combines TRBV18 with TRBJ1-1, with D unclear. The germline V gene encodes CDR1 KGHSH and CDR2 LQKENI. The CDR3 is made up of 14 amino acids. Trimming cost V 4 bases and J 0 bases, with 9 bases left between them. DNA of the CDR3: TGTGCCAGCTCACTTCCGTGGGTGAACACTGAAGCTTTCTTT. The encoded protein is CASSLPWVNTEAFF. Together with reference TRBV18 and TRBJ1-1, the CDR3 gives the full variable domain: NAGVMQNPRHLVRRRGQEARLRCSPMKGHSHVYWYRQLPEEGLKFMVYLQKENIIDESGMPKERFSAEFPKEGPSILRIQQVVRGDSAAYFCASSLPWVNTEAFFGQGTRLTVV.